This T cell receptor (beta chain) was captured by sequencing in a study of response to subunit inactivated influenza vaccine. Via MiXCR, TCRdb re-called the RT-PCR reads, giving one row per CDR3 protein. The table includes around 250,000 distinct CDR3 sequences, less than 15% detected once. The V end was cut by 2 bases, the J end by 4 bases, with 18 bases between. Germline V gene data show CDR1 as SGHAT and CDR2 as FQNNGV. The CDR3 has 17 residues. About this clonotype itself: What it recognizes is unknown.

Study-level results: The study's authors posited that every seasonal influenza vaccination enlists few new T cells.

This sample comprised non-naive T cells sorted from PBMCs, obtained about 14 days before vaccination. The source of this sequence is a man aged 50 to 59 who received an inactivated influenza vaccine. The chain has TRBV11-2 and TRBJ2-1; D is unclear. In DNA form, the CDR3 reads TGTGCCAGCAGCTTACGATTTGGCAGATCGGCTTACAATGAGCAGTTCTTC. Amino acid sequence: CASSLRFGRSAYNEQFF.